These 30 T cell receptor beta chains were sequenced from one sample in a study of T cell responses to AZD1222 COVID-19 vaccine. The protocol was immunoSEQ multiplex PCR, while the TCRdb copy is restricted to in-frame clones and leaves out a portion. The table includes approximately 120,000 clones, about 89% detected once. Source: peripheral blood, taken on day 0 of AZD1222 vaccination. The origin of the receptors is an adult in good health.

The chain recombines TRBV30 with TRBJ1-1; 8 bases are a match to TRBD1. V trimming: 2 bases; J trimming: 4 bases; junction bases outside the gene matches: 9. This CDR3 is 15 amino acids long. Germline CDR1 GTSNPN, CDR2 SVGIG (reference sequence). CDR3 region: CAWSPRGRGVTEAFF. The CDR3 DNA reads TGTGCCTGGAGTCCCAGGGGGCGCGGTGTCACTGAAGCTTTCTTT.

As concerns this clone: A read error may produce the germline difference seen at one junction end. The V gene is TRBV11-2, the J gene TRBJ2-1, with 10 bases matching TRBD1. The CDR3 is 15 amino acids. The germline V gene has CDR1 SGHAT and CDR2 FQNNGV. As DNA, the CDR3 is TGTGCCAGCAGCCTAGACAGGGGGCGGTACAATGAGCAGTTCTTC. Residues: CASSLDRGRYNEQFF.

The V call is TRBV5-6, the J call TRBJ1-1; TRBD1 agrees at 8 bases. The V gene's germline CDR1 is SGHDT and CDR2 YYEEEE. The CDR3 runs 14 residues. The J segment lost 4 bases and the V segment lost 3 bases, leaving 5 bases of the junction unmatched. In nucleotides, the CDR3 is TGTGCCAGCAGCTCAGGGGGCGCGAGCACTGAAGCTTTCTTT. It encodes CASSSGGASTEAFF.

The rearrangement links TRBV21-1 to TRBJ2-4. TRBV21-1 represents a pseudogene. The CDR3 sequence is 15 residues long. CDR3 sequence (DNA): TGTGCCAGCAGCTCGTCTCTGCTAGCCAAAAACATTCAGTACTTC. Translated, it gives CASSSSLLAKNIQYF.

The V call is TRBV18, the J call TRBJ1-1; D may be TRBD1 (5 bases). The CDR3 is made up of 13 amino acids. V was shortened by 8 bases and J by 1 base, with 11 bases between the two germline ends. CDR1 and CDR2 (germline): KGHSH, LQKENI. CDR3 loop: CASRRGENTEAFF. CDR3 in DNA: TGTGCCAGCCGCCGGGGGGAGAACACTGAAGCTTTCTTT. Together with reference TRBV18 and TRBJ1-1, the CDR3 gives the full variable domain: NAGVMQNPRHLVRRRGQEARLRCSPMKGHSHVYWYRQLPEEGLKFMVYLQKENIIDESGMPKERFSAEFPKEGPSILRIQQVVRGDSAAYFCASRRGENTEAFFGQGTRLTVV.

The chain uses TRBV19 and TRBJ2-5; 7 bases align to TRBD2. This CDR3 has 11 residues. The germline gives CDR1 LNHDA, CDR2 SQIVND (reference sequence). The V and J ends lost 6 bases and 5 bases, in that order; junction bases with no gene match: 0. The CDR3 DNA follows: TGTGCCAGTAGGGGAGGGGAGACCCAGTACTTC. It is translated as CASRGGETQYF.

The rearrangement uses TRBV28 and TRBJ2-5, with a weak D call TRBD1 (5 bases). V was pared by 3 bases and J by 1 base, with 18 bases between. CDR3 length: 17 amino acids. CDR1 MDHEN and CDR2 SYDVKM come from the germline V gene. The CDR3 sequence: CASSFPSGARIQETQYF. The CDR3, as DNA: TGTGCCAGCAGTTTTCCGAGTGGGGCGCGGATCCAAGAGACCCAGTACTTC.

The gene calls are TRBV28 and TRBJ1-3; D is perhaps TRBD1 (5 bases). The CDR3 spans 17 residues. Trimming left V 8 bases short and J 4 bases short, with 24 bases between. Per germline, CDR1 MDHEN and CDR2 SYDVKM. The chain's CDR3 is CASRWVRGSMAGNTIYF. The CDR3 DNA follows: TGTGCCAGCCGCTGGGTGAGGGGAAGCATGGCCGGAAACACCATATATTTT.

The gene calls are TRBV5-4 and TRBJ2-6; 15 bases fit TRBD2. CDR1 is SGHNT and CDR2 is YYREEE in the germline V gene (reference sequence). The CDR3 sequence is 19 residues long. The V gene end was trimmed by 3 bases and the J gene end by 0 bases; junction bases not matched to a gene: 4. CDR3 sequence: CASSSGLAGGLSGANVLTF. The CDR3 DNA reads TGTGCCAGCAGCTCGGGACTAGCGGGAGGACTCTCTGGGGCCAACGTCCTGACTTTC. The complete variable domain, with remaining parts taken from reference TRBV5-4 and TRBJ2-6, reads ETGVTQSPTHLIKTRGQQVTLRCSSQSGHNTVSWYQQALGQGPQFIFQYYREEENGRGNFPPRFSGLQFPNYSSELNVNALELDDSALYLCASSSGLAGGLSGANVLTFGAGSRLTVL.

This sequence joins TRBV2 and TRBJ2-7, with 8 bases aligning to TRBD2. The germline gives CDR1 SNHLY, CDR2 FYNNEI. There are 14 residues in the CDR3. V lost 7 bases to trimming and J lost 4 bases; unmatched junction nucleotides: 9. The CDR3 region has the DNA TGTGCCAGCACTGCCAGCGGGAGTGGGTACGAGCAGTACTTC. This translates into CASTASGSGYEQYF.

This clone was observed a single time. This chain joins TRBV5-5 and TRBJ2-1; no clear D. In germline, CDR1 is SGHKS, CDR2 YYEKEE (reference sequence). The V end was cut by 2 bases, the J end by 10 bases, with 10 bases between. The CDR3 has 12 amino acids. The CDR3 loop is CASSFGLVEQFF. The CDR3 DNA sequence: TGTGCCAGCAGCTTTGGGTTGGTAGAGCAGTTCTTC.

This clone was seen only a few times. This sequence joins TRBV19 and TRBJ2-7; 7 nucleotides match TRBD1. Germline values: CDR1 LNHDA, CDR2 SQIVND (reference sequence). The CDR3 covers 14 residues. The ends lost 5 bases at V and 1 base at J; junction bases unmatched: 5. The CDR3 DNA is TGTGCCAGTAGTGACCGGGACAGATCCTACGAGCAGTACTTC. Protein product: CASSDRDRSYEQYF.

Only one count was recorded for this clone. The chain has TRBV13 and TRBJ1-2; D not resolved. The CDR3 has 13 residues. The germline V gene has CDR1 PRHDT and CDR2 FYEKMQ (reference sequence). V was shortened by 1 base and J by 8 bases, with 11 bases between the two germline ends. The CDR3 region is CASSLDSAWGYTF. CDR3 coding DNA: TGTGCCAGCAGCTTAGATAGTGCTTGGGGCTACACCTTC. The full variable domain, with the rest looked up from reference TRBV13 and TRBJ1-2, is AAGVIQSPRHLIKEKRETATLKCYPIPRHDTVYWYQQGPGQDPQFLISFYEKMQSDKGSIPDRFSAQQFSDYHSELNMSSLELGDSALYFCASSLDSAWGYTFGSGTRLTVV.

The chain combines TRBV7-2 with TRBJ1-2; no firm D call. Trimming pared 1 base from V and 2 bases from J, leaving 2 bases between. From germline, CDR1 is SGHTA and CDR2 FQGNSA. This CDR3 has 12 residues. The CDR3 nucleotides are TGTGCCAGCAGCTTAGTAAACTATGGCTACACCTTC. Amino acids: CASSLVNYGYTF.

The genes are TRBV28 and TRBJ2-1; D is undetermined. CDR1 and CDR2 (germline): MDHEN, SYDVKM. Trimming stripped 7 bases from V and 0 bases from J, with 16 bases between. The length of the CDR3 is 16 residues. The chain's CDR3 is CASMALGRSSYNEQFF. DNA for the CDR3: TGTGCCAGCATGGCCCTCGGAAGAAGCTCCTACAATGAGCAGTTCTTC.

The rearrangement links TRBV28 to TRBJ1-1; weak D call: TRBD1 (5 bases). V lost 4 bases and J lost 3, with 9 bases in between. This CDR3 has 13 residues. From germline, CDR1 is MDHEN and CDR2 SYDVKM. DNA for the CDR3: TGTGCCAGCAGTTGGGACGCATACACTGAAGCTTTCTTT. Protein product: CASSWDAYTEAFF.

J is TRBJ1-5 and V is TRBV4-1; perhaps TRBD1 as D (5 bases). The V end lost 4 bases, the J end lost 4 bases, and 14 bases lay between the germline ends. The CDR3 covers 15 residues. Looked up from germline, CDR1 is MGHRA and CDR2 is YSYEKL. Here the CDR3 DNA reads TGCGCCAGCAGCCTCCATGGGGGGGGGAATCAGCCCCAGCATTTT. It translates to CASSLHGGGNQPQHF.

The chain is built from TRBV7-9 and TRBJ1-1; D unclear. The CDR3 extends over 15 amino acids. Trimming took off 4 bases at V and 1 base at J, with 13 bases between the two ends. Germline V gene lookup returns CDR1 SEHNR and CDR2 FQNEAQ (reference sequence). The CDR3 here is CASSSPRRSNTEAFF. The CDR3 coding sequence is TGTGCCAGCAGCTCCCCTAGGAGGTCGAACACTGAAGCTTTCTTT.

The chain links TRBV18 to TRBJ2-1; D possibly uses TRBD1 or TRBD2 (5 bases each). CDR1 and CDR2 from the germline V gene are KGHSH and LQKENI. The V and J ends lost 2 bases and 8 bases respectively, with 19 bases between them. This CDR3 is 16 amino acids long. CDR3 residues: CASSPEGRASGHEQFF. The CDR3 nucleotides read TGTGCCAGCTCACCAGAGGGGCGGGCATCGGGGCATGAGCAGTTCTTC.

The chain carries TRBV30 and TRBJ1-1; the match to TRBD1 covers 10 bases. Losses at the gene ends were 7 bases for V and 0 bases for J; bases not matched to a gene: 8. The CDR3 is 15 amino acids. Germline V lookup: CDR1 GTSNPN, CDR2 SVGIG (reference sequence). The CDR3 region has the DNA TGTGCCTCCGGGGGACAGGGGAGGATGAACACTGAAGCTTTCTTT. Translated: CASGGQGRMNTEAFF.

The V call is TRBV5-1, the J call TRBJ1-2; TRBD1 aligns across 7 bases. Looked up from germline, CDR1 is SGHRS and CDR2 is YFSETQ. The V gene end was trimmed by 1 base and the J gene end by 8 bases; junction bases not matched to a gene: 11. The length of the CDR3 is 15 residues. CDR3 loop: CASSLSLTGREGYTF. CDR3 bases: TGCGCCAGCAGCTTGTCTCTGACAGGGAGAGAGGGCTACACCTTC. Filled out from reference TRBV5-1 and TRBJ1-2, the complete variable domain reads KAGVTQTPRYLIKTRGQQVTLSCSPISGHRSVSWYQQTPGQGLQFLFEYFSETQRNKGNFPGRFSGRQFSNSRSEMNVSTLELGDSALYLCASSLSLTGREGYTFGSGTRLTVV.

This chain uses TRBV7-9 with TRBJ1-2; 8 bases match TRBD1. The CDR3 is made up of 13 amino acids. Looked up from germline, CDR1 is SEHNR and CDR2 is FQNEAQ (reference sequence). The V gene end was trimmed by 5 bases and the J gene end by 4 bases; junction bases not matched to a gene: 3. The CDR3 nucleotides read TGTGCCAGCAGCCCGGGGACAGGCTATGGCTACACCTTC. It specifies CASSPGTGYGYTF.

In its sample, this clone was seen a few times. V is TRBV3-1 (or the pseudogene TRBV3-2) and J is TRBJ1-3; D gene uncertain. The CDR3 has 13 residues. V shed 2 bases and J shed 4 bases, with 6 bases lying between them. The germline V gene encodes CDR1 LGHDT and CDR2 YNNKEL (reference sequence). The chain's CDR3 is CASSQMTGNTIYF. The CDR3 DNA reads TGTGCCAGCAGCCAAATGACAGGAAACACCATATATTTT.

V usage is TRBV6-5 and J usage is TRBJ1-2; D may be TRBD1 (6 bases). The CDR3 is 13 amino acids. Germline V gene sequence: CDR1 MNHEY, CDR2 SVGAGI. With 2 bases removed from V and 4 bases from J, the gap between germline ends came to 8 bases. CDR3 sequence: CASSYGDTYGYTF. CDR3 nucleotides: TGTGCCAGCAGTTACGGGGACACCTATGGCTACACCTTC.

The table lists this clone with a few counts. The chain couples TRBV28 to TRBJ1-1; no firm D call. V gave up 6 bases and J gave up 0 bases, with 8 bases separating them. The CDR3 has 13 residues. CDR1 is MDHEN and CDR2 is SYDVKM in the germline V gene. The CDR3 nucleotides are TGTGCCAGCAGGGGCCACATGAACACTGAAGCTTTCTTT. This codes for CASRGHMNTEAFF. Supplemented by reference TRBV28 and TRBJ1-1, the full variable domain reads DVKVTQSSRYLVKRTGEKVFLECVQDMDHENMFWYRQDPGLGLRLIYFSYDVKMKEKGDIPEGYSVSREKKERFSLILESASTNQTSMYLCASRGHMNTEAFFGQGTRLTVV.

V gene TRBV6-5 combines with J gene TRBJ1-2, with a tentative D call TRBD1 (6 bases). The CDR3 runs to 16 residues. Trimming shortened V by 2 bases and J by 2 bases, and 15 bases separated the two germline ends. Per germline, CDR1 MNHEY and CDR2 SVGAGI. CDR3 nucleotide sequence: TGTGCCAGCAGTTACGCTTCAGGGGCCGGGAACTATGGCTACACCTTC. It specifies CASSYASGAGNYGYTF.

The genes are TRBV12-3 or TRBV12-4 and TRBJ1-2, with 7 bases matching TRBD1. This CDR3 comprises 13 residues. After removal of 6 bases from V and 5 bases from J, the junction contained 6 bases not matched to a gene. The CDR3 DNA reads TGTGCCAGCAGGCCGACAGGGTATTATGGCTACACCTTC. It is translated as CASRPTGYYGYTF.

This rearrangement joins TRBV11-1 to TRBJ1-1, with D possibly matching TRBD1 (5 bases). This CDR3 is built from 15 residues. Trimming removed 3 bases from V and 4 bases from J, with 15 bases in between. The germline gives CDR1 SGHAT, CDR2 FQDESV (reference sequence). The CDR3 region has the DNA TGTGCCAGCAGCTTGGGACGGGCCCGGCCCACTGAAGCTTTCTTT. Protein sequence: CASSLGRARPTEAFF.

The V gene is TRBV4-2, the J gene TRBJ2-2; TRBD2 agrees at 14 bases. The germline V gene encodes CDR1 LGHNA and CDR2 YNFKEQ. With V trimmed by 1 base and J by 5 bases, 6 bases remained unmatched. The CDR3 consists of 18 residues. The CDR3 DNA follows: TGTGCCAGCAGCCAAGTGGGACTAGCGGGAGAGGGGACCGGGGAGCTGTTTTTT. Translation: CASSQVGLAGEGTGELFF.

The V call is TRBV7-9, the J call TRBJ1-1; D possibly corresponds to TRBD1 (5 bases). The CDR3 is 13 residues long. Per the germline V gene, CDR1 is SEHNR and CDR2 is FQNEAQ (reference sequence). The ends were cut back, 3 bases at V and 6 bases at J, with 11 bases in the middle. Here the CDR3 DNA reads TGTGCCAGCAGCTTGGGACCCAGCCCTGAAGCTTTCTTT. Protein sequence: CASSLGPSPEAFF.